This TCR beta chain derives from a study of cytomegalovirus exposure and HLA in healthy donors. In the PCR, 60 Vbeta and 13 Jbeta primers were used. TCRdb keeps only in-frame clones here, not all; method: immunoSEQ multiplex PCR. The table shows about 54,000 clones, with roughly 84% occurring only once. In this sample, this clone turned up once. What was sequenced was PBMCs. The clonotype comes from a woman between 18 and 30 years old in good health and CMV-seronegative.

This CDR3 reads CASGLGDEQFF. The CDR3 region has the DNA TGTGCTAGTGGTTTGGGCGATGAGCAGTTCTTC. The chain is built from TRBV12-5 and TRBJ2-1, with D unclear. The CDR3 contains 11 residues. Germline V lookup: CDR1 LGHNT, CDR2 FRNRAP. V lost 1 base and J 8 bases, leaving 3 bases between the germline ends.